This T cell receptor (beta chain) was sequenced during a study of control samples from healthy donors and cancer patients (dated by TCRdb to the early 2020s). V drops 4 bases and J drops 6 bases, leaving 20 bases in between. The CDR3 spans 16 residues, from the cysteine through the phenylalanine. Only CDR3 DNA remains: 48 bases, in frame from the first base. CDR1 and CDR2, per the germline V gene, are SGDLS and YYNGEE. The method behind the library was the immunoSEQ multiplex PCR assay. This is the immuneACCESS table as TCRdb keeps it, with only in-frame sequences that have V and J called. A part of the clones is gone; compared with another copy, unresolved V genes explain less than half, and the rest is unexplained. The sample data list some 90,000 clones, and about 89% of these were observed just once. 0.92% of the sample goes to the ten largest clones. Points on this clone: There is no known antigen for this receptor. No clone much larger than this one lies a single base away; base qualities are absent.

The chain links TRBV9 with TRBJ2-1; the D region is possibly TRBD1 or TRBD2, each matching across 5 bases. Sequencing was done on a sample of blood. This TCR derives from a woman younger than 45 in good health. CDR3 region: CASSSSGFHQGNEQFF. Read as DNA, the sequence is TGTGCCAGCAGCTCGTCGGGATTCCACCAGGGCAATGAGCAGTTCTTC.